These 5 T cell receptor beta chains share one sample of origin, sequenced in a study of blood T cell repertoires in COVID-19. The repertoire was sequenced with immunoSEQ multiplex PCR; TCRdb's copy has only in-frame clones and lacks some. The table includes fewer than 250,000 clones, over 80% detected once. The specimen was peripheral blood. These receptors all stem from a woman in her seventies with active or convalescent COVID-19.

CDR3 loop: CASSMGGDRNGYTF. CDR3 nucleotide sequence: TGTGCCAGTAGTATGGGGGGGGATCGGAATGGCTACACCTTC. The V and J genes are TRBV19 and TRBJ1-2; a weak D match, TRBD1 (5 bases). V was trimmed by 3 bases and J by 6 bases, leaving 14 bases between them. Germline CDR1 LNHDA, CDR2 SQIVND (reference sequence). The CDR3 extends over 14 amino acids.

In DNA form, the CDR3 reads TGTGCCAGCAGCTTAGATGGGGCCGCCAGGGAGCAGTTCTTC. Translating it yields CASSLDGAAREQFF. This chain uses TRBV7-2 with TRBJ2-1, with a possible D match to TRBD1 (5 bases). The CDR3 contains 14 residues. Per germline, CDR1 SGHTA and CDR2 FQGNSA. Trimming stripped 1 base from V and 10 bases from J, with 14 bases between.

This chain links TRBV5-1 with TRBJ2-7, with 8 bases identical to TRBD2. The germline CDR1 and CDR2 sequences are SGHRS and YFSETQ. This CDR3 has 19 residues. Trimming removed 2 bases from V and 2 bases from J; junction bases left unmatched: 18. CDR3 nucleotide sequence: TGCGCCAGCAGCTTCTCCCGTTCTGGGGCCGGCGGGGGGCCCTACGAGCAGTACTTC. It translates to CASSFSRSGAGGGPYEQYF.

This chain joins TRBV11-1 and TRBJ2-3, with D maybe TRBD2 (6 bases). CDR3 length: 15 residues. V dropped 4 bases and J dropped 0 bases, with 11 bases sitting between them. Germline values: CDR1 SGHAT, CDR2 FQDESV (reference sequence). The CDR3 DNA is TGTGCCAGCAGCTCCGGGACTCCGAGCACAGATACGCAGTATTTT. It translates to CASSSGTPSTDTQYF.

This chain uses TRBV2 with TRBJ2-3, with 8 bases aligning to TRBD2. With V trimmed by 6 bases and J by 7 bases, 3 bases remained unmatched. The CDR3 runs to 12 residues. Looked up from germline, CDR1 is SNHLY and CDR2 is FYNNEI. The CDR3 sequence is CASRLAAYTQYF. The CDR3 DNA is TGTGCCAGCAGACTAGCGGCATATACGCAGTATTTT.